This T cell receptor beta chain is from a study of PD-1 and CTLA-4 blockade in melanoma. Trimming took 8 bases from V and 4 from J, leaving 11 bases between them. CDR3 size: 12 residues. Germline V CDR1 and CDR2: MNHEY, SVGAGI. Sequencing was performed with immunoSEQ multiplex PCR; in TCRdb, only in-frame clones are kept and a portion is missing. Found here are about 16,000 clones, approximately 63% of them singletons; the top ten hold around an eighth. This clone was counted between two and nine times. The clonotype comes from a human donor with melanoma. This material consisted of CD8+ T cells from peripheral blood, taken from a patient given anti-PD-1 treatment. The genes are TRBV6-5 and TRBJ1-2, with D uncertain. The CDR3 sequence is CASSVGGYGYTF. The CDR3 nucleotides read TGTGCCAGCTCGGTAGGAGGCTATGGCTACACCTTC.